This paragraph covers one TCR beta chain sequence. Antigen unknown. This sample is part of a study of vaccination and CD4 T cells after COVID-19. Cultured CD4+ T cell DNA underwent sequencing with the Oncomine TCR Beta short-read assay. TCRdb independently ran MiXCR on the PCR reads; one entry per CDR3 protein. Of more than 9,000 distinct CDR3 sequences listed, less than 70% are singletons. The CDR3 runs to 16 residues. J was trimmed by 0 bases and V by 6 bases; bases with no gene match: 7. Per germline, CDR1 SGHTA and CDR2 FQGNSA. Treatment defined: roughly 11-day PBMC culture with coronavirus spike peptide pools or control peptides (ViraFEST assay).

The chain carries TRBV7-2 and TRBJ2-2; 7 nucleotides line up with TRBD1. The source is a human donor who had recovered from COVID-19. The sample was CD4+ T cells from blood, cultured in vitro. This CDR3 is CASSRTGTANTGELFF. The CDR3 coding sequence is TGTGCCAGCAGTCGTACCGGGACAGCGAACACCGGGGAGCTGTTTTTT. The full variable domain, its missing parts supplied by reference TRBV7-2 and TRBJ2-2, is GAGVSQSPSNKVTEKGKDVELRCDPISGHTALYWYRQSLGQGLEFLIYFQGNSAPDKSGLPSDRFSAERTGGSVSTLTIQRTQQEDSAVYLCASSRTGTANTGELFFGEGSRLTVL.